This entry is about one T cell receptor beta chain. Its specific antigen is unknown. Base qualities were left out, and no much larger clone turns up one base away. This specimen's time point label, per the study, means: roughly 27 days on oral tofacitinib. The meaning of the sample's treatment or condition label: oral pan-JAK inhibitor, 5-10 mg twice daily. Lesional scalp punch biopsies and peripheral blood were collected from alopecia areata patients. PBMCs were isolated by density centrifugation and stained for CD3, CD4 and CD8, after which CD4+ and CD8+ T cells were sorted on a FACSAria. The data are from a study of CD8+ T cells in alopecia areata (dated by TCRdb to 2017 to 2018). At the level of the whole study: Treated patients were enrolled in an open-label pilot trial of oral tofacitinib at 5 to 10 mg twice daily for moderate-to-severe alopecia areata. Patients received tofacitinib for 6 to 18 months and were then followed off drug for 6 months to check for delayed response and recurrence. In treated patients, disease severity was measured using the SALT score, which gives the percentage of scalp surface area affected. To study T cell clonal expansion in alopecia areata, the researchers applied high-throughput TCRbeta sequencing to both the C3H/HeJ mouse model and human patients. Scalp tissue and sorted CD4+ and CD8+ peripheral blood T cells from patchy and totalis/universalis alopecia areata patients and from healthy controls were covered by human TCRbeta sequencing. Biopsies were taken from tofacitinib-treated patients at baseline and again at 4 and 24 weeks into treatment, and several of those patients also had a later scalp biopsy. Scalp clonality was compared across normal scalp (n=4), patchy alopecia areata scalp (n=8), and alopecia totalis/universalis scalp (n=8). RNA came from the PAXgene miRNA kit for fixed scalp, the miRNeasy kit for PBMCs, and the RNeasy kit for mouse skin. immunoSEQ multiplex PCR using 35 Vbeta forward primers and 13 Jbeta reverse primers was used to amplify TCRbeta CDR3 regions.

General conclusions and limits of the study: Compared with normal scalp, lesional scalp had higher clonality and more expanded CD8+ clones, particularly in alopecia totalis/universalis, a pattern that suggests antigenic drive. Resident alphabeta T cells in normal human skin are also sequenced, complicating scalp TCR repertoire analysis, unlike mouse skin dominated by gammadelta T cells. Shared TCR sequences between patients were less evident than in mice, which may be partly attributable to HLA diversity in the patient population. The treated cohort was small, with a single nonresponder, so links between baseline CD8+ expansion and response need larger studies. During tofacitinib treatment, many expanded lesional clones remained in scalp and blood, and this persistence may partly explain relapse after treatment is stopped. Tofacitinib significantly lowered scalp clonality and the number of expanded CD8+ clones among the top 100 scalp clones.

At the junction V is shortened by 6 bases and J by 4 bases, with 10 bases in between. The CDR3 goes from the cysteine to the phenylalanine over 13 residues. Kept here is only the CDR3 DNA, which spans 39 bases and is read in frame from base 1. In the germline V gene, CDR1 corresponds to SGHTA and CDR2 to FQGTGA. Library prep was done by the immunoSEQ multiplex PCR assay. RNA was extracted from all samples and reverse transcribed into cDNA as template for TCR sequencing. First-strand cDNA was synthesized with SuperScript III using a 2:1 mix of oligo-dT and random hexamers. A synthetic immune receptor repertoire was used to assess amplification bias, and residual bias was removed computationally. Per the authors' processing: After raw reads were preprocessed to remove errors, the CDR3 was defined following IMGT conventions as running from the conserved cysteine to phenylalanine. To get clonality, Shannon entropy was normalized by log2 of the number of productive unique TCRs and the result was subtracted from 1. Whether each scalp clone was CD4 or CD8 was inferred by checking scalp TCRbeta sequences against the CD4 and CD8 repertoires from sorted blood. TCRdb re-hosts the immuneACCESS table, in-frame sequences only. Its copies lack some clones; in the studies checked, an unresolved V gene accounts for under half of them, and the cause for the rest is not known. From that table come the V and J calls and clone size; the DNA was used to work out D and trimming. The sample table holds a few hundred thousand clones, of which roughly 56% were seen once. Approximately 1.4% of the sample is taken by the ten largest.

The V gene is TRBV7-3 and the J gene is TRBJ2-1; a confident D gene designation cannot be given. Sequenced material: CD4+ T cells sorted from blood, taken at week 4, from a patient treated with tofacitinib. This TCR came from a human donor with alopecia areata. Read as DNA, the sequence is TGTGCCAGCAGTTCAGATCAATACAATGAGCAGTTCTTC. It translates as CASSSDQYNEQFF.